This T cell receptor (beta chain) originates from a study of post-analysis software for immune sequencing data. Unique molecular identifiers featured in each of the TCR beta cDNA libraries. TCRdb itself ran the PCR reads through MiXCR, one entry per CDR3 protein. The table records under 200,000 distinct CDR3 sequences, 36% of them present only once. The CDR3 runs to 17 residues. This receptor was obtained from a girl aged 10-17 years with multiple sclerosis. Sequences were derived from blood, sampled after autologous hematopoietic stem cell transplantation. The chain has TRBV21-1 and TRBJ2-3; the tabulated D call, TRBD2, remains unverified against the DNA. TRBV21-1 is shown as a pseudogene. The CDR3 nucleotides are TGCGCCAGCAACAAGACGAGCGGGAGGGGAGGCACAGATACGCAGTATTTT. Translating gives CASNKTSGRGGTDTQYF.